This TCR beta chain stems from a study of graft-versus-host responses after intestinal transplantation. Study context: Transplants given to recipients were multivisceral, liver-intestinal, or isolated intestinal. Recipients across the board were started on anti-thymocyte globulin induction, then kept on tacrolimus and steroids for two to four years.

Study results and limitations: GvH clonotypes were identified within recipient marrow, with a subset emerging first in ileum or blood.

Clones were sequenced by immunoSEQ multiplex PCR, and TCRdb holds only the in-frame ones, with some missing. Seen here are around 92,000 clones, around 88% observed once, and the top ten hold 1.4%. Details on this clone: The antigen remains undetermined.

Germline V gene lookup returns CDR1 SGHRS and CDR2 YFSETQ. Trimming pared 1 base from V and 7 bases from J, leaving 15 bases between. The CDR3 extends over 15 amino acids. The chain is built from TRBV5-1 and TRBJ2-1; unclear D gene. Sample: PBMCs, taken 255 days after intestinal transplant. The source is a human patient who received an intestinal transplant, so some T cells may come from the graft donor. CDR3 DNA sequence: TGCGCCAGCAGCTTGAACCCCGGAAGGGCGAATGAGCAGTTCTTC. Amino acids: CASSLNPGRANEQFF.